This entry lists 27 T cell receptor beta chains sequenced from one sample in a study of blood T cell repertoires in COVID-19. This table comes from immunoSEQ multiplex PCR, and its TCRdb copy is limited to in-frame clones, with some not included. In the table there are about 50,000 clones, 80% to 90% of which are singletons. The sequenced material came from peripheral blood. The receptors come from a human donor in a cohort sampled during active COVID-19.

The CDR3 coding sequence is TGTGCCAGTAGAGAAAAAGCGTTTAGCAATCAGCCCCAGCATTTT. Residues: CASREKAFSNQPQHF. The rearrangement links TRBV19 to TRBJ1-5; D unclear. Per germline, CDR1 LNHDA and CDR2 SQIVND (reference sequence). V was shortened by 6 bases and J by 0 bases, with 12 bases between the two germline ends. CDR3 length: 15 amino acids.

This chain's CDR3 is CASSSDLNTEAFF. In nucleotides, the CDR3 is TGTGCCAGCAGTAGCGATTTGAACACTGAAGCTTTCTTT. This chain connects TRBV28 to TRBJ1-1; no definite D call. The CDR3 is 13 amino acids. The V gene lost 5 bases and the J gene lost 0 bases, with 7 bases spanning the gap. Germline V gene data show CDR1 as MDHEN and CDR2 as SYDVKM.

The chain couples TRBV7-9 to TRBJ2-3, with TRBD2 matching 8 bases. The CDR3 is made up of 16 amino acids. Trimming cost V 3 bases and J 1 base; bases outside gene matches: 6. Germline V gene lookup returns CDR1 SEHNR and CDR2 FQNEAQ (reference sequence). CDR3 nucleotide sequence: TGTGCCAGCAGCTTCACCGGGACTAGACGCACAGATACGCAGTATTTT. This gives the protein CASSFTGTRRTDTQYF.

This clone was observed a few times. The rearrangement joins TRBV3-1 (or the pseudogene TRBV3-2) to TRBJ2-3, with 7 bases matching TRBD2. Looked up from germline, CDR1 is LGHDT and CDR2 is YNNKEL (reference sequence). This CDR3 spans 16 amino acids. The J segment lost 1 base and the V segment lost 4 bases, leaving 8 bases of the junction unmatched. The CDR3 sequence: CASSRALAGGTDTQYF. The CDR3 DNA is TGTGCCAGCAGCCGAGCCTTGGCGGGGGGCACAGATACGCAGTATTTT.

The chain links TRBV9 to TRBJ1-5; 10 bases align to TRBD1. The CDR3 is 14 amino acids. Germline V gene data show CDR1 as SGDLS and CDR2 as YYNGEE. J lost 5 bases, V lost 3 bases, and 2 bases had no gene match. In DNA form, the CDR3 reads TGTGCCAGCAGCGCGGGGACAGGGGATCAGCCCCAGCATTTT. This codes for CASSAGTGDQPQHF.

This clone came up once. The V gene is TRBV7-9, the J gene TRBJ1-2; 7 nucleotides match TRBD1. The CDR3 is 14 amino acids. Germline V gene sequence: CDR1 SEHNR, CDR2 FQNEAQ (reference sequence). After removal of 5 bases from V and 8 bases from J, the junction contained 11 bases not matched to a gene. Written as DNA, the CDR3 is TGTGCCAGCAGCCCCAGACAGGGAATTGCGGGCTACACCTTC. Protein product: CASSPRQGIAGYTF.

The chain carries TRBV2 and TRBJ1-6; D is undetermined. Per the germline V gene, CDR1 is SNHLY and CDR2 is FYNNEI. The CDR3 is 14 residues long. Between the trimmed V and J ends, which lost 7 bases and 9 bases, there was a span of 16 bases. The CDR3 loop reads CASTMQRLSSPLHF. The CDR3 DNA is TGTGCCAGCACAATGCAACGACTTAGTTCACCCCTCCACTTT.

The chain has TRBV7-7 and TRBJ2-1; TRBD2 might be the D (7 bases). Germline-derived CDR1 and CDR2 are SSHAT and FNYEAQ (reference sequence). The ends were cut back, 4 bases at V and 10 bases at J, with 23 bases in the middle. There are 16 residues in the CDR3. The CDR3 sequence: CASSSLLAGAGKEQFF. CDR3 nucleotide sequence: TGTGCCAGCAGCTCCCTTTTGGCGGGGGCGGGTAAGGAGCAGTTCTTC.

This clone has only a few counts. The CDR3: CASSTGTSDSDTQYF. For the CDR3, the DNA is TGTGCCAGCAGTACCGGGACTAGCGATTCAGATACGCAGTATTTT. The chain links TRBV6-2 or TRBV6-3 to TRBJ2-3; 10 nucleotides agree with TRBD2. CDR1 MNHEY and CDR2 SVGEGT come from the germline V gene. CDR3 length: 15 amino acids. The J segment lost 4 bases and the V segment lost 5 bases, leaving 6 bases of the junction unmatched.

This clone came up once. V usage is TRBV6-5 and J usage is TRBJ2-7, with D perhaps TRBD1 (6 bases). V gave up 6 bases and J gave up 3 bases, with 18 bases separating them. This CDR3 comprises 15 residues. CDR1 is MNHEY and CDR2 is SVGAGI in the germline V gene. CDR3 nucleotide sequence: TGTGCCAGCAGCCCGACAGGATCTGGAGACTACGAGCAGTACTTC. Protein product: CASSPTGSGDYEQYF.

In this sample, this clone turned up once. The chain has TRBV6-2 or TRBV6-3 and TRBJ2-1, with 8 bases fitting TRBD2. Germline V gives CDR1 MNHEY, CDR2 SVGEGT. This CDR3 comprises 15 residues. The V and J ends lost 6 bases and 0 bases, in that order; junction bases with no gene match: 4. The CDR3 nucleotides are TGTGCCAGCAGCACTCTAGCGGGCTCCTACAATGAGCAGTTCTTC. Translated: CASSTLAGSYNEQFF.

This clone has a handful of counts. This chain connects TRBV7-2 to TRBJ1-3; 8 nucleotides match TRBD1. CDR1 is SGHTA, CDR2 FQGNSA, per germline. This CDR3 has 15 residues. The junction had 8 bases not matched to a gene; V was cut back by 5 bases and J by 5 bases. CDR3 DNA: TGTGCCAGCAGCACGGACAGGGTGGGAAGAAACACCATATATTTT. Translated: CASSTDRVGRNTIYF.

V and J are TRBV28 and TRBJ1-4; a weak D match, TRBD1 (5 bases). The germline V gene has CDR1 MDHEN and CDR2 SYDVKM. V gave up 2 bases and J gave up 8 bases, with 9 bases separating them. This CDR3 region has 13 residues. The chain's CDR3 is CASSLQGPEKLFF. The DNA for the CDR3 is TGTGCCAGCAGTTTACAGGGTCCCGAAAAACTGTTTTTT.

This chain uses TRBV28 with TRBJ1-5; possibly TRBD1 for D (5 bases). CDR3 length: 16 amino acids. Germline CDR1 is MDHEN and CDR2 is SYDVKM. V lost 0 bases and J 6 bases, leaving 15 bases between the germline ends. The CDR3 region has the DNA TGTGCCAGCAGTTTATGGTCTGTGGGGCCTGGTCAGCCCCAGCATTTT. Translating it yields CASSLWSVGPGQPQHF.

V and J are TRBV19 and TRBJ2-3, with TRBD1 matching over 8 bases. With V trimmed by 5 bases and J by 4 bases, 5 bases remained unmatched. The CDR3 is 14 amino acids. Germline CDR1 is LNHDA and CDR2 is SQIVND (reference sequence). The CDR3 here is CASSQGAVADTQYF. The DNA of the CDR3 is TGTGCCAGTAGTCAGGGGGCGGTTGCAGATACGCAGTATTTT.

The table lists this clone with a count of one. The chain joins TRBV7-9 to TRBJ2-7; TRBD1 aligns across 9 bases. The V gene's germline CDR1 is SEHNR and CDR2 FQNEAQ (reference sequence). CDR3 size: 16 residues. J was trimmed by 6 bases and V by 1 base; bases with no gene match: 10. Written as DNA, the CDR3 is TGTGCCAGCAGCTTAGATACGGGACAGGGTACAGGCGAGCAGTACTTC. Protein: CASSLDTGQGTGEQYF.

The chain combines TRBV6-2 or TRBV6-3 with TRBJ1-2; D possibly corresponds to TRBD1 (5 bases). The CDR3 is made up of 12 amino acids. Germline CDR1 MNHEY, CDR2 SVGEGT. With 8 bases removed from V and 8 bases from J, the gap between germline ends came to 15 bases. In nucleotides, the CDR3 is TGTGCCAGCGGCCGGGGGGTGGAAGGCTACACCTTC. Translation gives CASGRGVEGYTF.

This clone was detected only once. This chain connects TRBV4-2 to TRBJ2-2; 9 positions match TRBD2. The CDR3 consists of 15 residues. Germline V lookup: CDR1 LGHNA, CDR2 YNFKEQ. Trimming took 3 bases from V and 5 from J; bases not matched to a gene: 4. The CDR3 coding sequence is TGTGCCAGCAGCCACCCTAGCGGGACTACCGGGGAGCTGTTTTTT. It specifies CASSHPSGTTGELFF.

This clone appeared a single time. The V and J genes are TRBV7-9 and TRBJ1-2, with TRBD1 identical over 8 bases. Trimming cost V 5 bases and J 6 bases; bases outside gene matches: 2. There are 12 residues in the CDR3. Looked up from germline, CDR1 is SEHNR and CDR2 is FQNEAQ (reference sequence). Here the CDR3 DNA reads TGTGCCAGCAGCCGGACAGGGAATGGCTACACCTTC. Translation: CASSRTGNGYTF.

The chain links TRBV18 to TRBJ1-1; D possibly corresponds to TRBD1 (5 bases). This CDR3 has 16 residues. Per the germline V gene, CDR1 is KGHSH and CDR2 is LQKENI. Trimming took 1 base from V and 5 from J, leaving 17 bases between them. CDR3 residues: CASSPQPTEDGTEAFF. The CDR3 nucleotides read TGTGCCAGCTCACCACAACCGACAGAGGATGGGACTGAAGCTTTCTTT.

The V gene is TRBV11-1, the J gene TRBJ1-1; D uncertain. The CDR3 runs to 15 residues. Germline V gene lookup returns CDR1 SGHAT and CDR2 FQDESV (reference sequence). The V end lost 2 bases, the J end lost 0 bases, and 10 bases lay between the germline ends. The CDR3 coding sequence is TGTGCCAGCAGCTTAAAGGCCAGGATGAACACTGAAGCTTTCTTT. Amino acid sequence: CASSLKARMNTEAFF. Filled out from reference TRBV11-1 and TRBJ1-1, the complete variable domain reads EAEVAQSPRYKITEKSQAVAFWCDPISGHATLYWYRQILGQGPELLVQFQDESVVDDSQLPKDRFSAERLKGVDSTLKIQPAELGDSAMYLCASSLKARMNTEAFFGQGTRLTVV.

The chain links TRBV2 to TRBJ1-2, with D perhaps TRBD1 (5 bases). Trimming took 7 bases from V and 2 from J, leaving 8 bases between them. The germline CDR1 and CDR2 sequences are SNHLY and FYNNEI. The CDR3 consists of 12 residues. CDR3 in amino acids: CASTGENYGYTF. As DNA, the CDR3 is TGTGCCAGCACGGGGGAGAACTATGGCTACACCTTC.

This clone is labeled as medium-sized. In nucleotides, the CDR3 is TGTGCCAGCAGTGGGACAGCTGAAGCTTTCTTT. Amino acid sequence: CASSGTAEAFF. V gene TRBV2 combines with J gene TRBJ1-1; TRBD1 might be the D (6 bases). Per germline, CDR1 SNHLY and CDR2 FYNNEI. The CDR3 length is 11 residues. V dropped 4 bases and J dropped 6 bases, with 6 bases sitting between them.

The chain is built from TRBV7-3 and TRBJ2-7, with TRBD1 identical over 7 bases. Per germline, CDR1 SGHTA and CDR2 FQGTGA. The CDR3 runs 13 residues. V shed 2 bases and J 5 bases; nucleotides not matched to a gene: 3. The CDR3 spells CASSLYRGDEQYF. CDR3 DNA: TGTGCCAGCAGCTTATACAGGGGAGACGAGCAGTACTTC.

This clone was picked up a small number of times. The chain uses TRBV12-5 and TRBJ2-1, with a weak D call TRBD2 (5 bases). The CDR3 spans 15 residues. Germline CDR1 and CDR2: LGHNT and FRNRAP. The ends were cut back, 6 bases at V and 0 bases at J, with 12 bases in the middle. The CDR3 loop reads CASGDLGSSYNEQFF. The CDR3 DNA reads as TGTGCTAGTGGGGACTTAGGAAGCTCCTACAATGAGCAGTTCTTC.

V and J are TRBV19 and TRBJ2-7, with D possibly TRBD2 on 5 matching bases. The CDR3 runs 15 residues. The germline V and J ends were trimmed by 6 bases and 0 bases, with 15 bases remaining between them. Germline V gives CDR1 LNHDA, CDR2 SQIVND (reference sequence). The CDR3 DNA sequence: TGTGCCAGTAGACCTGGCGGAGGTGTCTCCTACGAGCAGTACTTC. This gives the protein CASRPGGGVSYEQYF.

In this sample, this clone turned up once. The genes are TRBV18 and TRBJ1-5, with 7 bases identical to TRBD1. Trimming cost V 3 bases and J 6 bases; bases outside gene matches: 8. The germline V gene has CDR1 KGHSH and CDR2 LQKENI. The CDR3 extends over 15 amino acids. The CDR3 nucleotides are TGTGCCAGCTCACCCGAGGGGGCGGGAAGTCAGCCCCAGCATTTT. Translation: CASSPEGAGSQPQHF. Drawing the rest from reference TRBV18 and TRBJ1-5, the complete variable domain is NAGVMQNPRHLVRRRGQEARLRCSPMKGHSHVYWYRQLPEEGLKFMVYLQKENIIDESGMPKERFSAEFPKEGPSILRIQQVVRGDSAAYFCASSPEGAGSQPQHFGDGTRLSIL.